The 16 T cell receptor beta chains in this list originate from one sample, sequenced in a study of T cell responses to AZD1222 COVID-19 vaccine. Assay: immunoSEQ multiplex PCR; the TCRdb copy retains only in-frame clones and omits some. In the table there are about 140,000 clones, more than 85% of which are singletons. The starting material was peripheral blood, obtained 28 days after the second AZD1222 dose. These receptors all stem from an adult who received the AZD1222 COVID-19 vaccine.

By its share, this clone is medium-sized. The V gene is TRBV4-1, the J gene TRBJ1-5; TRBD1 matches 12 bases. Germline-derived CDR1 and CDR2 are MGHRA and YSYEKL. CDR3 length: 21 residues. V lost 0 bases to trimming and J lost 1 base; unmatched junction nucleotides: 13. The CDR3 spells CASSQDGSRDRGPSSNQPQHF. CDR3 DNA sequence: TGCGCCAGCAGCCAAGACGGAAGTAGGGACAGGGGGCCGTCAAGCAATCAGCCCCAGCATTTT.

The chain recombines TRBV6-5 with TRBJ1-4, with D possibly matching TRBD1 (5 bases). CDR3 length equals 15 residues. Germline assignment: CDR1 MNHEY and CDR2 SVGAGI. V shed 0 bases and J shed 7 bases, with 12 bases lying between them. CDR3 amino acids: CASSYSEGTGEKLFF. As DNA, the CDR3 is TGTGCCAGCAGTTACTCTGAAGGGACGGGTGAAAAACTGTTTTTT.

The rearrangement uses TRBV5-1 and TRBJ2-3; D not certain. CDR3 length: 14 amino acids. Trimming pared 0 bases from V and 6 bases from J, leaving 11 bases between. Germline V lookup: CDR1 SGHRS, CDR2 YFSETQ. In DNA form, the CDR3 reads TGCGCCAGCAGCTTGGGGCAGCCCGGGGATACGCAGTATTTT. Amino acids: CASSLGQPGDTQYF.

This chain joins TRBV3-1 (or the pseudogene TRBV3-2) and TRBJ1-5, with 7 positions matching TRBD1. Germline V gives CDR1 LGHDT, CDR2 YNNKEL (reference sequence). The CDR3 is made up of 20 amino acids. V lost 0 bases and J lost 4; bases outside the gene matches: 18. The CDR3 loop reads CASSQDPITGAGDWNQPQHF. In DNA form, the CDR3 reads TGTGCCAGCAGCCAAGACCCGATCACAGGGGCCGGAGATTGGAATCAGCCCCAGCATTTT.

The chain is built from TRBV21-1 and TRBJ2-3; no check of the table's D call, TRBD1, against the DNA was made. TRBV21-1 is termed a pseudogene. The CDR3 has 16 residues. Here the CDR3 DNA reads TGTGCCAGCAGCAAAGTGGACAGGGGGGGAGCAGATACGCAGTATTTT. It specifies CASSKVDRGGADTQYF.

This chain joins TRBV7-6 and TRBJ1-5; D is unresolved. The CDR3 is 15 residues long. Germline CDR1 and CDR2: SGHVS and FNYEAQ. The V gene lost 7 bases and the J gene lost 4 bases, with 17 bases spanning the gap. The CDR3 DNA sequence: TGTGCCAGCACCCTCCTGGCCGGGTCGAATCAGCCCCAGCATTTT. Protein: CASTLLAGSNQPQHF.

The V gene is TRBV19, the J gene TRBJ1-2, with D possibly TRBD1 on 5 matching bases. The CDR3 length is 15 residues. V was pared by 5 bases and J by 2 bases, with 15 bases between. CDR1 is LNHDA and CDR2 is SQIVND in the germline V gene (reference sequence). The CDR3, as DNA: TGTGCCAGTAGTCGCCCCCGGGACGGAAACTATGGCTACACCTTC. Translated: CASSRPRDGNYGYTF.

This chain uses TRBV6-5 with TRBJ1-6; 9 bases fit TRBD1. Germline V lookup: CDR1 MNHEY, CDR2 SVGAGI. This CDR3 region has 15 residues. V was clipped by 10 bases and J by 11 bases; unmatched bases: 15. The CDR3 sequence: CATTYRDRAGTPLHF. The CDR3 region has the DNA TGTGCCACAACTTACCGGGACAGGGCAGGGACACCCCTCCACTTT.

This CDR3 reads CASSSAGTGSHEQYF. The DNA for the CDR3 is TGTGCCAGCAGTTCCGCGGGGACAGGTTCCCACGAGCAGTACTTC. This chain joins TRBV28 and TRBJ2-7, with 8 bases aligning to TRBD1. This CDR3 has 15 amino acids. Losses at the gene ends were 4 bases for V and 5 bases for J; bases not matched to a gene: 10. Germline-derived CDR1 and CDR2 are MDHEN and SYDVKM.

The chain recombines TRBV4-1 with TRBJ1-1; unclear D gene. Germline values: CDR1 MGHRA, CDR2 YSYEKL. The V end lost 1 base, the J end lost 6 bases, and 9 bases lay between the germline ends. The length of the CDR3 is 13 residues. The CDR3 coding sequence is TGCGCCAGCAGCCAAGTCCCATTCGCTGAAGCTTTCTTT. This encodes CASSQVPFAEAFF.

The gene calls are TRBV28 and TRBJ2-7, with a tentative D call TRBD1 (6 bases). This CDR3 is 15 amino acids long. Germline CDR1 and CDR2: MDHEN and SYDVKM. V was pared by 4 bases and J by 0 bases, with 13 bases between. Written as DNA, the CDR3 is TGTGCCAGCAGTTCCCCGACAGGAAACTCCTACGAGCAGTACTTC. Protein: CASSSPTGNSYEQYF.

V is TRBV9 and J is TRBJ2-1; D possibly corresponds to TRBD1 (6 bases). This CDR3 is 14 amino acids long. The ends were cut back, 4 bases at V and 5 bases at J, with 13 bases in the middle. Germline CDR1 is SGDLS and CDR2 is YYNGEE. The CDR3 DNA follows: TGTGCCAGCAGCAGATCCGGGACACACAATGAGCAGTTCTTC. Amino acids: CASSRSGTHNEQFF.

Only one count was recorded for this clone. DNA for the CDR3: TGCAGTGCTAGTCCCTACGCAGGGGGCTCTGGAAACACCATATATTTT. It encodes CSASPYAGGSGNTIYF. This chain connects TRBV20-1 to TRBJ1-3, with TRBD1 identical over 7 bases. CDR3 length equals 16 residues. V gave up 3 bases and J gave up 0 bases; unmatched junction bases: 8. The germline gives CDR1 DFQATT, CDR2 SNEGSKA (reference sequence).

This clone was detected only a few times. The genes are TRBV19 and TRBJ2-3, with TRBD2 identical over 9 bases. The CDR3 length is 16 residues. Germline V lookup: CDR1 LNHDA, CDR2 SQIVND (reference sequence). J lost 0 bases, V lost 1 base, and 2 bases had no gene match. As DNA, the CDR3 is TGTGCCAGTAGTATAGCAACTAGCGGGAGCACAGATACGCAGTATTTT. This codes for CASSIATSGSTDTQYF.

V usage is TRBV3-1 (or the pseudogene TRBV3-2) and J usage is TRBJ1-2; 8 positions agree with TRBD1. Looked up from germline, CDR1 is LGHDT and CDR2 is YNNKEL (reference sequence). The V segment lost 6 bases and the J segment 3 bases; nucleotides outside the gene matches: 3. The CDR3 has 13 amino acids. The CDR3, as DNA: TGTGCCAGCAGTATACAGGGGGACTATGGCTACACCTTC. Its protein product is CASSIQGDYGYTF.

The chain links TRBV4-2 to TRBJ1-4; D might be TRBD1 (5 bases). The germline V and J ends were trimmed by 0 bases and 8 bases, with 16 bases remaining between them. The CDR3 is 16 amino acids. CDR1 and CDR2 (germline): LGHNA, YNFKEQ. Written as DNA, the CDR3 is TGTGCCAGCAGCCAAGATCGGGGCAGCTCTGAAGAAAAACTGTTTTTT. The encoded protein is CASSQDRGSSEEKLFF.